Listed below are T cell receptor beta chains from one sample, sequenced in a study of human T cells and chemical hapten exposure. From the 5' RACE reads, TCRdb called clonotypes with MiXCR, one entry per CDR3 protein. The table shows about 81,000 distinct CDR3 sequences, with roughly 8.4% occurring only once. The receptors come from a male donor in good health. The CDR3 runs from the conserved cysteine through the conserved F or W. Each record gives: D gene, V gene, J gene, CDR3 length, CDR3 protein. D genes are given only for firm matches.

D gene: TRBD2
V gene: TRBV29-1
J gene: TRBJ2-1
CDR3 length: 15
CDR3 protein: CSVDVAGLGFYEQFF

D gene: TRBD1
V gene: TRBV29-1
J gene: TRBJ1-6
CDR3 length: 13
CDR3 protein: CSVAGQDNSPLHF

D gene: -
V gene: TRBV12-3/TRBV12-4
J gene: TRBJ2-7
CDR3 length: 14
CDR3 protein: CASSSRESRGEQYF

D gene: TRBD1
V gene: TRBV6-2/TRBV6-3
J gene: TRBJ2-7
CDR3 length: 16
CDR3 protein: CASEQIQRQGSYEQYF

D gene: TRBD2
V gene: TRBV5-1
J gene: TRBJ2-3
CDR3 length: 15
CDR3 protein: CASSLLAGGTDTQYF

D gene: -
V gene: TRBV27
J gene: TRBJ1-1
CDR3 length: 14
CDR3 protein: CASSLRSDGGEAFF

D gene: -
V gene: TRBV6-1
J gene: TRBJ1-5
CDR3 length: 14
CDR3 protein: CASSEEGGNQPQHF

D gene: -
V gene: TRBV20-1
J gene: TRBJ2-3
CDR3 length: 15
CDR3 protein: CSANSPAENTDTQYF

D gene: TRBD1
V gene: TRBV10-3
J gene: TRBJ1-2
CDR3 length: 16
CDR3 protein: CAISEYGQGAFYGYTF

D gene: -
V gene: TRBV2
J gene: TRBJ1-3
CDR3 length: 17
CDR3 protein: CASIQPRPGTTGNTIYF

D gene: TRBD1
V gene: TRBV6-5
J gene: TRBJ2-1
CDR3 length: 14
CDR3 protein: CASSYNRGQVEQFF

D gene: TRBD1
V gene: TRBV20-1
J gene: TRBJ1-5
CDR3 length: 18
CDR3 protein: CSARDVRTGVLGNQPQHF

D gene: -
V gene: TRBV5-1
J gene: TRBJ1-1
CDR3 length: 15
CDR3 protein: CASSLARGSGTEAFF

D gene: -
V gene: TRBV9
J gene: TRBJ2-5
CDR3 length: 14
CDR3 protein: CASSVVPVQETQYF

D gene: TRBD1
V gene: TRBV20-1
J gene: TRBJ1-1
CDR3 length: 12
CDR3 protein: CRVDREGTEAFF

D gene: -
V gene: TRBV4-3
J gene: TRBJ2-2
CDR3 length: 16
CDR3 protein: CASSQDGASNTGELFF

D gene: TRBD2
V gene: TRBV28
J gene: TRBJ2-1
CDR3 length: 19
CDR3 protein: CASSPAGLAGGVSYNEQFF

D gene: TRBD2
V gene: TRBV6-1
J gene: TRBJ2-3
CDR3 length: 18
CDR3 protein: CASSEEVGLAGGTDTQYF

D gene: -
V gene: TRBV5-5
J gene: TRBJ1-1
CDR3 length: 16
CDR3 protein: CASSLAGGLMNTEAFF

D gene: -
V gene: TRBV6-1
J gene: TRBJ1-1
CDR3 length: 14
CDR3 protein: CASSEWQKNTEAFF

D gene: -
V gene: TRBV24-1
J gene: TRBJ2-1
CDR3 length: 16
CDR3 protein: CATSRGEGPRYNEQFF

D gene: TRBD1
V gene: TRBV2
J gene: TRBJ2-3
CDR3 length: 17
CDR3 protein: CASIRQGQSSSTDTQYF

D gene: -
V gene: TRBV24-1
J gene: TRBJ1-5
CDR3 length: 13
CDR3 protein: CATSAGGNQPQHF

D gene: TRBD2
V gene: TRBV2
J gene: TRBJ2-1
CDR3 length: 16
CDR3 protein: CASSEGRLAGDNEQFF

D gene: -
V gene: TRBV27
J gene: TRBJ1-2
CDR3 length: 13
CDR3 protein: CASSPSASYGYTF

D gene: TRBD1
V gene: TRBV7-8
J gene: TRBJ2-1
CDR3 length: 16
CDR3 protein: CASSLRQGQIYNEQFF

D gene: -
V gene: TRBV25-1
J gene: TRBJ2-7
CDR3 length: 14
CDR3 protein: CASSEGTRSYEQYF

D gene: -
V gene: TRBV6-1
J gene: TRBJ1-1
CDR3 length: 12
CDR3 protein: CASSEGTEAAFF

D gene: -
V gene: TRBV7-8
J gene: TRBJ2-5
CDR3 length: 16
CDR3 protein: CASSSNLGPTQWTQYF

D gene: TRBD1
V gene: TRBV6-2/TRBV6-3
J gene: TRBJ1-5
CDR3 length: 15
CDR3 protein: CASSRRQGPGQPQHF

D gene: TRBD1
V gene: TRBV25-1
J gene: TRBJ2-7
CDR3 length: 12
CDR3 protein: CASGQGAGEQYF

D gene: -
V gene: TRBV6-5
J gene: TRBJ2-6
CDR3 length: 15
CDR3 protein: CAVGRANSGANVLTF

D gene: -
V gene: TRBV29-1
J gene: TRBJ1-1
CDR3 length: 17
CDR3 protein: CSVEEGKGPGPYTEAFF

D gene: -
V gene: TRBV3-1
J gene: TRBJ2-3
CDR3 length: 16
CDR3 protein: CASSQLERGRTDTQYF

D gene: TRBD2
V gene: TRBV10-3
J gene: TRBJ2-3
CDR3 length: 15
CDR3 protein: CAMASGRALADTQYF

D gene: -
V gene: TRBV2
J gene: TRBJ2-5
CDR3 length: 15
CDR3 protein: CASDQGTVREETQYF

D gene: -
V gene: TRBV19
J gene: TRBJ2-5
CDR3 length: 16
CDR3 protein: CASSILSGDRQETQYF

D gene: -
V gene: TRBV29-1
J gene: TRBJ2-5
CDR3 length: 13
CDR3 protein: CSAGARAQETQYF

D gene: -
V gene: TRBV13
J gene: TRBJ1-1
CDR3 length: 14
CDR3 protein: CASSGGQQNTEAFF

D gene: TRBD1
V gene: TRBV29-1
J gene: TRBJ2-3
CDR3 length: 12
CDR3 protein: CSASGTGGSQYF

D gene: -
V gene: TRBV7-9
J gene: TRBJ2-3
CDR3 length: 14
CDR3 protein: CASSSDSFTDTQYF

D gene: -
V gene: TRBV9
J gene: TRBJ2-1
CDR3 length: 17
CDR3 protein: CASSSEAAFSSYNEQFF

D gene: -
V gene: TRBV5-1
J gene: TRBJ1-6
CDR3 length: 14
CDR3 protein: CASSSPGQQSPLHF

D gene: -
V gene: TRBV18
J gene: TRBJ2-7
CDR3 length: 15
CDR3 protein: CASSPRGSDGNEQYF

D gene: -
V gene: TRBV14
J gene: TRBJ1-5
CDR3 length: 13
CDR3 protein: CASSRDEDQPQHF

D gene: -
V gene: TRBV20-1
J gene: TRBJ1-1
CDR3 length: 15
CDR3 protein: CSARARGWGDTEAFF